This T cell receptor beta chain was recovered during a study of cytomegalovirus exposure and HLA in healthy donors. Study outcomes and limitations: Investigators reported 164 TCR beta chains as tied to cytomegalovirus.

Using immunoSEQ multiplex PCR, the repertoire was profiled, and TCRdb retains in-frame clones only, with some absent. This sample has 86,000 or so clones, with around 96% found just once. V lost 6 bases and J lost 7; bases outside the gene matches: 7. Germline V gives CDR1 WSHSY, CDR2 SAAADI. The CDR3 has 14 amino acids. As regards this clone: Antigen: not known.

The gene calls are TRBV10-2 and TRBJ2-2; TRBD2 agrees at 8 bases. Sequenced input: PBMCs. This TCR was sampled from a man aged 18 to 30 in good health and CMV-seropositive. The CDR3 sequence: CASRNPGTSGELFF. The CDR3, as DNA: TGCGCCAGCAGGAATCCCGGGACTAGCGGGGAGCTGTTTTTT.